This passage covers 8 T cell receptor beta chains from one sample sequenced in a study of OX40 agonist ivuxolimab in advanced cancers. Profiling relied on immunoSEQ multiplex PCR, and the TCRdb table lists in-frame clones only, not all of them. The table records tens of thousands of clones, around 93% of them present only once. The sequences come from CD4+ or CD8+ T cells sorted from blood, collected in a trial of the OX40 agonist ivuxolimab. The receptors come from an adult with an advanced solid tumor such as melanoma, head and neck, liver or kidney cancer.

This rearrangement joins TRBV27 to TRBJ2-3, with D perhaps matching TRBD1 or TRBD2 (6 bases each). From germline, CDR1 is MNHEY and CDR2 SMNVEV (reference sequence). V lost 8 bases and J 2 bases, leaving 20 bases between the germline ends. The CDR3 totals 16 residues. CDR3 amino acids: CASPMKQGGATDTQYF. In DNA, the CDR3 is TGTGCCAGCCCTATGAAACAGGGCGGGGCCACAGATACGCAGTATTTT.

This chain joins TRBV9 and TRBJ2-1; a possible D gene is TRBD1 (6 bases). Trimming left V 0 bases short and J 8 bases short, with 18 bases between. From germline, CDR1 is SGDLS and CDR2 YYNGEE. The length of the CDR3 is 16 residues. CDR3 residues: CASSVVPQLQGYEQFF. For the CDR3, the DNA is TGTGCCAGCAGCGTAGTACCGCAATTACAGGGCTATGAGCAGTTCTTC.

CDR3 DNA: TGCGCCAGCAGTGGCAGGGGCAATCAGCCCCAGCATTTT. This sequence encodes CASSGRGNQPQHF. The chain carries TRBV5-1 and TRBJ1-5; possible D gene TRBD1, 5 bases. There are 13 residues in the CDR3. V shed 5 bases and J shed 2 bases, with 8 bases lying between them. CDR1 SGHRS and CDR2 YFSETQ come from the germline V gene.

V and J are TRBV7-2 and TRBJ1-4; D might be TRBD1 (5 bases). There are 16 residues in the CDR3. Germline-derived CDR1 and CDR2 are SGHTA and FQGNSA. The ends were cut back, 1 base at V and 5 bases at J, with 14 bases in the middle. This CDR3 reads CASSLVHLGENEKLFF. The CDR3 nucleotides read TGTGCCAGCAGCTTAGTGCATTTGGGGGAAAATGAAAAACTGTTTTTT.

The chain joins TRBV4-1 to TRBJ2-5, with 7 bases lining up with TRBD1. The CDR3 runs to 15 residues. V gave up 2 bases and J gave up 5 bases; unmatched junction bases: 8. Germline V gives CDR1 MGHRA, CDR2 YSYEKL. CDR3 DNA sequence: TGCGCCAGCAGCCAACGGACAGGCCCAGGGGAGACCCAGTACTTC. It encodes CASSQRTGPGETQYF.

In nucleotides, the CDR3 is TGTGCCAGCAGCAAAGAGGGACAGGGTAGGACTGAAGCTTTCTTT. Translated: CASSKEGQGRTEAFF. The chain is built from TRBV21-1 and TRBJ1-1; the D segment call TRBD1 is taken from the table without a DNA check. TRBV21-1 is a pseudogene segment. The CDR3 length is 15 residues.

The chain employs TRBV27 and TRBJ2-7; 11 bases fit TRBD2. Losses at the gene ends were 3 bases for V and 7 bases for J; bases not matched to a gene: 5. Per germline, CDR1 MNHEY and CDR2 SMNVEV (reference sequence). CDR3 length: 14 amino acids. The chain's CDR3 is CASSFSGTSGEQYF. CDR3 sequence (DNA): TGTGCCAGCAGTTTCTCCGGGACTAGCGGTGAGCAGTACTTC.

V is TRBV15 and J is TRBJ1-5, with TRBD1 matching over 10 bases. CDR1 and CDR2 (germline): LNHNV, YYDKDF (reference sequence). This CDR3 contains 16 residues. Trimming cost V 3 bases and J 0 bases; bases outside gene matches: 2. This CDR3 is CATSRTGGYSNQPQHF. In DNA, the CDR3 is TGTGCCACCAGCAGGACAGGGGGCTATAGCAATCAGCCCCAGCATTTT. The full variable domain, rest sourced from reference TRBV15 and TRBJ1-5, is DAMVIQNPRYQVTQFGKPVTLSCSQTLNHNVMYWYQQKSSQAPKLLFHYYDKDFNNEADTPDNFQSRRPNTSFCFLDIRSPGLGDTAMYLCATSRTGGYSNQPQHFGDGTRLSIL.